The 4 T cell receptor beta chains below all came from one sample that was sequenced in a study of blood T cells in healthy people across ages. Combining a sample-barcoded 5' primer with a J-beta primer mix, a second PCR ran for about 7 to 11 cycles. TCRdb processed the 5' RACE reads anew with MiXCR; each CDR3 protein has one entry. The sample holds some 880,000 distinct CDR3 sequences; about 37% are singletons and the top ten take roughly 13%. The sample consisted of blood. The receptors derive from a man aged 18 to 30 in good health.

A word on this clonotype: The junction departs from germline at one end; a sequencing error may be responsible. The genes are TRBV12-3 or TRBV12-4 and TRBJ2-7; D possibly corresponds to TRBD1 (6 bases). The CDR3 totals 15 residues. The CDR3 region is CANSQQPQGTDEQYF. CDR3 DNA sequence: TGTGCCAACAGTCAACAACCACAGGGCACGGACGAGCAGTACTTC.

In regard to this clonotype: The junction and the germline gene differ at one end; a read error may be behind it. This rearrangement joins TRBV2 to TRBJ1-4; D gene uncertain. The CDR3 length is 15 residues. Germline loops: CDR1 SNHLY, CDR2 FYNNEI. The CDR3 nucleotides are TGTGACAGCAGCCCCGACGGACCGCTGAGGGAAAAACTGTTTTTT. Amino acid sequence: CDSSPDGPLREKLFF.

The chain links TRBV7-9 to TRBJ2-4; 9 bases are shared with TRBD1. The germline V gene has CDR1 SEHNR and CDR2 FQNEAQ (reference sequence). The ends lost 5 bases at V and 1 base at J; junction bases unmatched: 6. The CDR3 covers 16 residues. The CDR3 nucleotides are TGTGCCAGCAGCAACGGACAGGGGTTTGCCAAAAACATTCAGTACTTC. Protein product: CASSNGQGFAKNIQYF.

The chain recombines TRBV20-1 with TRBJ1-2; D is perhaps TRBD1 (5 bases). This CDR3 spans 13 amino acids. Trimming cost V 4 bases and J 2 bases, with 11 bases left between them. Germline V lookup: CDR1 DFQATT, CDR2 SNEGSKA (reference sequence). CDR3 in amino acids: CSATGFPNYGYTF. The CDR3 bases are TGCAGTGCTACAGGGTTTCCAAACTATGGCTACACCTTC.